Listed below are T cell receptor beta chains from one sample, sequenced in a study of blood T cell repertoires in COVID-19. Libraries were prepared by immunoSEQ multiplex PCR; TCRdb keeps only in-frame clonotypes and omits some of them. The table has a few hundred thousand clones, around 85% seen once. The sample comprised PBMCs or T cells enriched from blood (not recorded which). The receptors here all came from a woman in her 40s with acute COVID-19. Each CDR3 is given with its conserved first and last residue. The D gene is left open where the match is weak. Size is omitted from some rows. Given values are once, few, many or a class for expanded clones.

j_call v_call cdr3_length clone_size d_call cdr3_nt cdr3_aa
TRBJ2-1 TRBV27 15 - TRBD2 TGTGCCAGCAGTACCTCGAGCGGGAGGCGGAATGAGCAGTTCTTC CASSTSSGRRNEQFF
TRBJ2-3 TRBV3-1/TRBV3-2 18 - TRBD1 TGTGCCAGCAGCCCGACGGACAGGGTCGTTTCTAGCACAGATACGCAGTATTTT CASSPTDRVVSSTDTQYF
TRBJ1-2 TRBV6-1 13 - - TGTGCCAGCAGTGAACCGGGGAACTATGGCTACACCTTC CASSEPGNYGYTF
TRBJ1-5 TRBV28 18 - - TGTGCCAGCAGTCTGCTGGACCTTAGACAGGATAGCAATCAGCCCCAGCATTTT CASSLLDLRQDSNQPQHF
TRBJ2-7 TRBV21-1 15 few - TGTGCCAGCAGCAAAACCAGGACAAACTCCTACGAGCAGTACTTC CASSKTRTNSYEQYF
TRBJ2-1 TRBV7-2 17 - TRBD2 TGTGCCAGCAGCCGTAGATGGACTAGCGGGAGTAGCAATGAGCAGTTCTTC CASSRRWTSGSSNEQFF
TRBJ2-7 TRBV5-1 14 - TRBD1 TGCGCCAGCAGGCAGGGACAGGGTACCTACGAGCAGTACTTC CASRQGQGTYEQYF
TRBJ2-1 TRBV7-3 17 - TRBD2 TGTGCCAGCAGCTTAAGTAGTACTAGCGGGAGCGGGAGTGAGCAGTTCTTC CASSLSSTSGSGSEQFF
TRBJ1-1 TRBV6-5 12 - - TGTGCCAGCACCTACGGACAAGGGGATATATTCTTT CASTYGQGDIFF
TRBJ2-1 TRBV2 14 - TRBD1 TGTGCCAGCAGGAGACAGGGTTCCTACAATGAGCAGTTCTTC CASRRQGSYNEQFF
TRBJ1-5 TRBV7-8 15 once - TGTGCCAGCAGCCCAGGGGAAGTTGGCAATCAGCCCCAGCATTTT CASSPGEVGNQPQHF
TRBJ1-1 TRBV25-1 18 - TRBD1 TGTGCCAGCAAGTCCCCGACAGGGGGTCGAGAGGGAAAGGCTGAAGCTTTCTTT CASKSPTGGREGKAEAFF
TRBJ1-5 TRBV28 15 - - TGTGCCAGCAGTAACCCGGACAGAAATTATCAGCCCCAGCATTTT CASSNPDRNYQPQHF
TRBJ2-1 TRBV28 14 - - TGTGCCAGCAGCCCGGACAGTTCTAGGAATGAGCAGTTCTTC CASSPDSSRNEQFF
TRBJ1-2 TRBV30 13 once TRBD1 TGTGCCTGGAGTGATAGCCAGGGGGATGGCTACACCTTC CAWSDSQGDGYTF
TRBJ2-7 TRBV6-5 11 - - TGTGCCAGCAGCCACAGCTACGAGCAGTACTTC CASSHSYEQYF
TRBJ2-7 TRBV5-8 17 - TRBD2 TGTGCCAGCAGTGAACCGGGACTAGCGGGAGGGACCTACGAGCAGTACTTC CASSEPGLAGGTYEQYF
TRBJ2-6 TRBV7-2 14 - - TGTGCCAGCAAGGAGGGGGCACTGGCCAACGTCCTGACTTTC CASKEGALANVLTF
TRBJ1-5 TRBV3-1/TRBV3-2 13 - - TGTGCCAGCAGCCAAGTAGGGGGACAGCCCCAGCATTTT CASSQVGGQPQHF
TRBJ1-1 TRBV4-1 13 few - TGCGCCAGCAGCCAACCTGGACAGAGTGAGGCTTTCTTT CASSQPGQSEAFF
TRBJ1-6 TRBV25-1 17 - TRBD1 TGTGCCAGCAGTGATGAATTTAGGTCAGGGGGTAATTCACCCCTCCACTTT CASSDEFRSGGNSPLHF
TRBJ1-1 TRBV6-5 14 - TRBD1 TGTGCCAGCAGTTCACCGGGACAGAGAATTGAAGCTTTCTTT CASSSPGQRIEAFF
TRBJ2-2 TRBV10-3 16 - TRBD2 TGTGCCATCAGTGCGGGGGGACTAGACAACACCGGGGAGCTGTTTTTT CAISAGGLDNTGELFF
TRBJ2-7 TRBV13 14 - TRBD1 TGTGCCAGCAGCTCCGACAGGGCCCCTGACGAGCAGTACTTC CASSSDRAPDEQYF
TRBJ2-3 TRBV4-2 16 - - TGTGCCAGCAGCCGCAACCTCGGGAGCCCCGGGGATACGCAGTATTTT CASSRNLGSPGDTQYF
TRBJ1-6 TRBV18 15 few - TGTGCCAGCTCACCGCCCGGACAGCGGAATTCACCCCTCCACTTT CASSPPGQRNSPLHF
TRBJ2-1 TRBV5-1 14 - - TGCGCCAGCAGCACAGGACAGCGCGACAATGAGCAGTTCTTC CASSTGQRDNEQFF
TRBJ2-7 TRBV28 12 - - TGTGCCAGCAGTTGGGGGGACTACGAGCAGTACTTC CASSWGDYEQYF
TRBJ1-6 TRBV7-9 13 - - TGTGCCAGCACCCGAGGGGAGGATTCACCCCTCCACTTT CASTRGEDSPLHF
TRBJ1-5 TRBV10-2 14 few TRBD1 TGCGCCAGCAGGGATGGACAGGGGGGTCAGCCCCAGCATTTT CASRDGQGGQPQHF
TRBJ1-3 TRBV6-2/TRBV6-3 14 once - TGTGCCAGCAGTTACGACAGATCTGGAAACACCATATATTTT CASSYDRSGNTIYF
TRBJ2-3 TRBV5-1 16 - TRBD1 TGCGCCAGCAGCTTGGATGGGCAGGGGGTCCCAGATACGCAGTATTTT CASSLDGQGVPDTQYF